A single sample is the source of the 2 T cell receptor beta chains below, sequenced in a study of beta chain features in type 1 diabetes. Every bit of the isolated RNA underwent reverse transcription, so sequencing read expressed TCRB transcripts. Sequencing used immunoSEQ multiplex PCR; TCRdb keeps in-frame clones, though not all of them. The sample includes about 140,000 clones, roughly 10% of them seen just once. Sequences were obtained from central memory CD4+ T cells from blood. These receptors were taken from a woman between 40 and 55 years old in good health.

This chain uses TRBV4-3 with TRBJ2-6; the match to TRBD1 covers 7 bases. The ends lost 0 bases at V and 0 bases at J; junction bases unmatched: 8. CDR1 is LGHNA and CDR2 is YSLEER in the germline V gene. The CDR3 covers 19 residues. This CDR3 is CASSQDLITGVSGANVLTF. Here the CDR3 DNA reads TGCGCCAGCAGCCAAGATTTAATCACAGGGGTCTCTGGGGCCAACGTCCTGACTTTC.

The chain employs TRBV2 and TRBJ2-5, with 11 nucleotides matching TRBD2. Germline CDR1 is SNHLY and CDR2 is FYNNEI. Germline trimming cut 6 bases from V and 5 bases from J; bases unmatched to any gene: 5. This CDR3 is built from 14 residues. In DNA form, the CDR3 reads TGTGCCAGCAGCAGGGGACTAGCGGCGGAGACCCAGTACTTC. This gives the protein CASSRGLAAETQYF.